This TCR beta chain was captured in a study of graft-versus-host responses after intestinal transplantation. V lost 1 base to trimming and J lost 0 bases, with 8 bases between them. This CDR3 region has 15 residues. Germline values: CDR1 MGHRA, CDR2 YSYEKL. Profiled with immunoSEQ multiplex PCR; TCRdb holds only in-frame clones, not every one. Of about 90,000 clones in the sample, over 80% were seen once. Overall study results and limits: Present in recipient marrow, GvH clones included some that appeared first in ileum or blood.

For this clone: Its antigen is still unknown.

V and J are TRBV4-1 and TRBJ2-3; TRBD1 is a possible D gene (5 bases). This receptor was taken from a human donor who was the organ donor for an intestinal transplant. The sample in question was unstimulated CD8+ T cells sorted from spleen or lymph node cells, obtained before transplant. Here the CDR3 reads CASSQGGLSTDTQYF. CDR3 DNA: TGCGCCAGCAGCCAAGGGGGCCTTAGCACAGATACGCAGTATTTT.